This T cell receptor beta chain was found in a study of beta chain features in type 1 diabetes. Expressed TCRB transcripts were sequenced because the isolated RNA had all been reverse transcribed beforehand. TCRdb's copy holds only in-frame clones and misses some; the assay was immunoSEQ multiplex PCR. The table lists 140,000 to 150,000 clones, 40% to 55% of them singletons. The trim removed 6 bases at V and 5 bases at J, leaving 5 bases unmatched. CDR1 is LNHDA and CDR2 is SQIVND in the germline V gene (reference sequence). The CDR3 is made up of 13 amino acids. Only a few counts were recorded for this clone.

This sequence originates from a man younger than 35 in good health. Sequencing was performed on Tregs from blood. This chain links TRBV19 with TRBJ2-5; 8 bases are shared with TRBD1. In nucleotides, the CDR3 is TGTGCCAGTAGCCAGGGGGCCGGGGAGACCCAGTACTTC. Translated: CASSQGAGETQYF.